What follows describes a single TCR beta chain. Its target is not known. The sample belongs to a study of OX40 agonist ivuxolimab in advanced cancers. General observations from the study: Clonal expansion by week 6 occurred in CD4+ and CD8+ blood T cells (at 0.1 to 3.0 mg/kg).

Germline values: CDR1 SGHRS, CDR2 YFSETQ. The CDR3 length is 15 residues. With V trimmed by 4 bases and J by 5 bases, 8 bases remained unmatched. Sequenced by immunoSEQ multiplex PCR; TCRdb stores in-frame clones only, minus some. The sample has tens of thousands of clones, approximately 84% seen once. V usage is TRBV5-1 and J usage is TRBJ2-5; 10 bases align to TRBD1. This clonotype was obtained from an adult with an advanced solid tumor such as melanoma, head and neck, liver or kidney cancer. The sequencing here drew on CD4+ or CD8+ T cells sorted from blood, taken in a trial of the OX40 agonist ivuxolimab. CDR3 in DNA: TGCGCCAGCAGCGAGAGGGACAGGGGACTTGAGACCCAGTACTTC. Protein product: CASSERDRGLETQYF.